A single sample gave rise to the 32 T cell receptor beta chains below, sequenced in a study of CD8 T cells in Susac syndrome. An amount of RNA that ranged from roughly 0.5 to 1 ug was reverse transcribed with random hexamers. TCRdb independently ran MiXCR on the immunoSEQ multiplex PCR reads; one entry per CDR3 protein. The data show 170,000 or so distinct CDR3 sequences, about 93% seen once. Sequences were obtained from CD4+ T cells from PBMCs. These receptors were collected from a human donor with multiple sclerosis.

The chain recombines TRBV2 with TRBJ1-1; D is uncertain. Trimming pared 1 base from V and 4 bases from J, leaving 7 bases between. The CDR3 length is 13 residues. Germline V gene sequence: CDR1 SNHLY, CDR2 FYNNEI. As DNA, the CDR3 is TGTGCCAGCAGTGAAGAGGGCGTCACTGAAGCTTTCTTT. Translated: CASSEEGVTEAFF.

This clonotype has a single count. CDR3 sequence (DNA): TGTGCCAGCAGCTTAGGGGTCGGCAGCCTGTACGAGCAGTACTTC. It yields the protein CASSLGVGSLYEQYF. This chain connects TRBV7-2 to TRBJ2-7, with no clear D. The germline CDR1 and CDR2 sequences are SGHTA and FQGNSA. CDR3 length equals 15 residues. V was trimmed by 1 base and J by 4 bases, leaving 14 bases between them.

Details on this clonotype: A junction boundary mismatches the germline segment, possibly from a read error. The CDR3 sequence is CASSTRDATYEQYF. Here the CDR3 DNA reads TGCGCCAGCAGTACCCGGGACGCAACCTACGAGCAGTACTTC. V is TRBV6-1 and J is TRBJ2-7, with D perhaps TRBD1 or TRBD2 (5 bases each). CDR3 length equals 14 residues. Germline CDR1 and CDR2: MNHNS and SASEGT.

This clonotype was counted a single time. The J gene is TRBJ2-3, the V gene TRBV9; 12 bases match TRBD1. This CDR3 has 17 amino acids. Germline V gene lookup returns CDR1 SGDLS and CDR2 YYNGEE. V lost 0 bases to trimming and J lost 5 bases; unmatched junction nucleotides: 7. The CDR3 DNA reads TGTGCCAGCAGCGTAGAGGGACAGGGGGCGCTTGGAGATACGCAGTATTTT. Its protein product is CASSVEGQGALGDTQYF.

The CDR3 bases are TGTGCCAGCAGTTTACATACGGAGTATGGCTACACCTTC. Translation gives CASSLHTEYGYTF. The rearrangement uses TRBV12-3 or TRBV12-4 and TRBJ1-2; D not certain. The CDR3 spans 13 residues. The V end was cut by 2 bases, the J end by 5 bases, with 9 bases between.

The chain uses TRBV19 and TRBJ1-5; no reliable D call. Per the germline V gene, CDR1 is LNHDA and CDR2 is SQIVND (reference sequence). This CDR3 has 13 amino acids. Trimming pared 2 bases from V and 9 bases from J, leaving 11 bases between. For the CDR3, the DNA is TGTGCCAGTAGTATACAATCCCATCTGCCCCAGCATTTT. This encodes CASSIQSHLPQHF. Variable domain in full (rest from reference TRBV19 and TRBJ1-5): DGGITQSPKYLFRKEGQNVTLSCEQNLNHDAMYWYRQDPGQGLRLIYYSQIVNDFQKGDIAEGYSVSREKKESFPLTVTSAQKNPTAFYLCASSIQSHLPQHFGDGTRLSIL.

V gene TRBV9 combines with J gene TRBJ2-5; either TRBD1 or TRBD2 may fit D (5 bases each). Deletions cut 0 bases from V and 4 bases from J, with 10 bases between. Per germline, CDR1 SGDLS and CDR2 YYNGEE. This CDR3 is built from 14 residues. The CDR3 nucleotides read TGTGCCAGCAGCGTAGGTTCGGGGCGAGAGACCCAGTACTTC. Protein product: CASSVGSGRETQYF.

The V and J genes are TRBV20-1 and TRBJ2-3; D may match TRBD1 or TRBD2 (5 bases each). The CDR3 runs to 15 residues. The germline V and J ends were trimmed by 6 bases and 1 base, with 17 bases remaining between them. The germline V gene encodes CDR1 DFQATT and CDR2 SNEGSKA (reference sequence). CDR3 sequence reads: CSASGTTSGTDTQYF. In nucleotides, the CDR3 is TGCAGTGCCTCCGGGACCACCTCGGGCACAGATACGCAGTATTTT.

The chain combines TRBV10-3 with TRBJ2-7; 12 bases agree with TRBD2. The CDR3 runs to 16 residues. Germline V gene sequence: CDR1 ENHRY, CDR2 SYGVKD. The trim removed 8 bases at V and 1 base at J, leaving 9 bases unmatched. The CDR3 sequence: CAISTSGSLMSYEQYF. The CDR3 DNA sequence: TGTGCCATCTCGACTAGCGGGAGCCTAATGTCCTACGAGCAGTACTTC.

V is TRBV27 and J is TRBJ1-1; TRBD1 matches 9 bases. From germline, CDR1 is MNHEY and CDR2 SMNVEV (reference sequence). The CDR3 totals 13 residues. V lost 4 bases to trimming and J lost 5 bases; unmatched junction nucleotides: 2. The CDR3 bases are TGTGCCAGCAGTTGGGACAGGGTTACTGAAGCTTTCTTT. It specifies CASSWDRVTEAFF.

This chain uses TRBV7-2 with TRBJ2-5; D is perhaps TRBD2 (5 bases). Looked up from germline, CDR1 is SGHTA and CDR2 is FQGNSA. V was trimmed by 2 bases and J by 7 bases, leaving 11 bases between them. CDR3 length: 13 amino acids. CDR3 in amino acids: CASSLSSAGTQYF. The CDR3 DNA reads as TGTGCCAGCAGCTTAAGTAGCGCGGGGACCCAGTACTTC.

This sequence joins TRBV20-1 and TRBJ1-5, with 11 bases matching TRBD1. There are 15 residues in the CDR3. Per germline, CDR1 DFQATT and CDR2 SNEGSKA (reference sequence). V was clipped by 4 bases and J by 5 bases; unmatched bases: 7. As DNA, the CDR3 is TGCAGTGCTACCGGACAGGGGGCTAGGGATCAGCCCCAGCATTTT. Its protein is CSATGQGARDQPQHF.

The rearrangement links TRBV3-1 to TRBJ1-2; 8 positions match TRBD1. V lost 5 bases and J lost 5; bases outside the gene matches: 4. The germline V gene encodes CDR1 LGHDT and CDR2 YNNKEL (reference sequence). The CDR3 sequence is 13 residues long. CDR3 loop: CASSIRTGYGYTF. CDR3 coding DNA: TGTGCCAGCAGCATACGGACAGGGTATGGCTACACCTTC.

This clonotype came up once. The chain employs TRBV4-1 and TRBJ1-6, with D perhaps TRBD1 (5 bases). V lost 3 bases and J lost 7, with 10 bases in between. Looked up from germline, CDR1 is MGHRA and CDR2 is YSYEKL. The CDR3 loop spans 14 amino acids. DNA of the CDR3: TGCGCCAGCAGCCAGTTCGGGGGAAATTCACCCCTCCACTTT. It encodes CASSQFGGNSPLHF.

V gene TRBV19 combines with J gene TRBJ1-2; D gene uncertain. The germline gives CDR1 LNHDA, CDR2 SQIVND (reference sequence). Trimming removed 10 bases at V and 5 bases at J, with 11 bases between. The CDR3 length is 11 residues. The CDR3 DNA follows: TGTGCCACCCGACTCGATTATGGCTACACCTTC. Amino acids: CATRLDYGYTF.

The chain has TRBV28 and TRBJ1-1; the D gene is possibly TRBD1 (5 bases). Trimming left V 2 bases short and J 0 bases short, with 16 bases between. Germline CDR1 reads MDHEN; CDR2 reads SYDVKM. The CDR3 loop spans 17 amino acids. CDR3 sequence reads: CASSLLGAFSMNTEAFF. CDR3 nucleotide sequence: TGTGCCAGCAGTTTACTAGGGGCCTTCTCAATGAACACTGAAGCTTTCTTT.

This rearrangement joins TRBV7-9 to TRBJ2-1; TRBD1 or TRBD2 may be the D gene (5 bases each). Trimming took 0 bases from V and 4 from J, leaving 7 bases between them. The CDR3 consists of 14 residues. The germline V gene encodes CDR1 SEHNR and CDR2 FQNEAQ (reference sequence). The CDR3 nucleotides are TGTGCCAGCAGCTTAGCGGGGGAGTACAATGAGCAGTTCTTC. Translated: CASSLAGEYNEQFF.

The genes are TRBV20-1 and TRBJ2-3, with a weak D call TRBD2 (5 bases). Trimming cost V 6 bases and J 0 bases, with 13 bases left between them. Germline assignment: CDR1 DFQATT and CDR2 SNEGSKA (reference sequence). The CDR3 has 14 amino acids. The CDR3 here is CSAEEDGSTDTQYF. The CDR3 nucleotides read TGCAGTGCAGAGGAGGACGGAAGCACAGATACGCAGTATTTT.

The chain uses TRBV2 and TRBJ2-7; D is ambiguous. CDR1 and CDR2 from the germline V gene are SNHLY and FYNNEI. The CDR3 totals 10 residues. The V end lost 4 bases, the J end lost 12 bases, and 10 bases lay between the germline ends. For the CDR3, the DNA is TGTGCCAGCAGTGGAGCGAGAGTGTACTTC. Residues: CASSGARVYF.

The CDR3 DNA reads TGTGCCAGCAGCTTGTCTAGCGATGGCTACACCTTC. Translation: CASSLSSDGYTF. The chain carries TRBV5-4 and TRBJ1-2; D unclear. This CDR3 region has 12 residues. Germline V gene sequence: CDR1 SGHNT, CDR2 YYREEE (reference sequence). V was clipped by 1 base and J by 6 bases, with 7 bases between them.

This clonotype came up once. The chain joins TRBV7-9 to TRBJ1-1; D possibly corresponds to TRBD1 (6 bases). Between the trimmed V and J ends, which lost 8 bases and 1 base, there was a span of 20 bases. The CDR3 consists of 16 residues. Germline loops: CDR1 SEHNR, CDR2 FQNEAQ (reference sequence). CDR3 DNA: TGTGCCAGCGCGCGCCGGGTTAGGGGGAAGAACACTGAAGCTTTCTTT. Its protein product is CASARRVRGKNTEAFF.

The rearrangement uses TRBV5-1 and TRBJ1-1, with 9 bases aligning to TRBD1. V gave up 0 bases and J gave up 8 bases; unmatched junction bases: 2. Germline assignment: CDR1 SGHRS and CDR2 YFSETQ. CDR3 size: 13 residues. The CDR3 here is CASSLGDRAEAFF. Written as DNA, the CDR3 is TGCGCCAGCAGCTTGGGGGACAGGGCAGAAGCTTTCTTT.

V usage is TRBV7-2 and J usage is TRBJ2-5; 8 bases map to TRBD2. The germline V gene encodes CDR1 SGHTA and CDR2 FQGNSA. The CDR3 sequence is 16 residues long. The trim removed 1 base at V and 5 bases at J, leaving 9 bases unmatched. As DNA, the CDR3 is TGTGCCAGCAGCTTAGTGGGCGGGGGGTCCTGGGAGACCCAGTACTTC. Translated: CASSLVGGGSWETQYF. Looking up the rest from reference TRBV7-2 and TRBJ2-5 gives the full variable domain: GAGVSQSPSNKVTEKGKDVELRCDPISGHTALYWYRQSLGQGLEFLIYFQGNSAPDKSGLPSDRFSAERTGGSVSTLTIQRTQQEDSAVYLCASSLVGGGSWETQYFGPGTRLLVL.

This chain joins TRBV28 and TRBJ2-3, with TRBD1 matching 8 bases. V trimming: 4 bases; J trimming: 2 bases; junction bases outside the gene matches: 8. The CDR3 extends over 16 amino acids. The germline V gene encodes CDR1 MDHEN and CDR2 SYDVKM. The CDR3 DNA follows: TGTGCCAGCAGTTCCCGCAGGGGGCGTATCACAGATACGCAGTATTTT. This sequence encodes CASSSRRGRITDTQYF.

V is TRBV9 and J is TRBJ2-1; possibly TRBD2 for D (5 bases). Germline loops: CDR1 SGDLS, CDR2 YYNGEE. There are 17 residues in the CDR3. V lost 0 bases to trimming and J lost 0 bases, with 13 bases between them. The CDR3 nucleotides are TGTGCCAGCAGCGTAGGCAGCGGATCGAGCTCCTACAATGAGCAGTTCTTC. It yields the protein CASSVGSGSSSYNEQFF.

V is TRBV24-1 and J is TRBJ2-1, with TRBD2 matching over 12 bases. Germline CDR1 and CDR2: KGHDR and SFDVKD. J lost 4 bases, V lost 4 bases, and 4 bases had no gene match. This CDR3 has 16 amino acids. Here the CDR3 DNA reads TGTGCCACCAGTGACCCCGGGACTAGCGGGTACAATGAGCAGTTCTTC. Protein product: CATSDPGTSGYNEQFF.

The chain uses TRBV7-2 and TRBJ2-5; TRBD1 is a possible D gene (5 bases). Trimming stripped 1 base from V and 7 bases from J, with 13 bases between. Looked up from germline, CDR1 is SGHTA and CDR2 is FQGNSA. This CDR3 contains 14 residues. The CDR3 loop is CASSLEGNRGTQYF. In DNA form, the CDR3 reads TGTGCCAGCAGCTTAGAGGGGAATAGGGGGACCCAGTACTTC. The full variable domain, in which reference TRBV7-2 and TRBJ2-5 provide the parts outside the CDR3, is GAGVSQSPSNKVTEKGKDVELRCDPISGHTALYWYRQSLGQGLEFLIYFQGNSAPDKSGLPSDRFSAERTGGSVSTLTIQRTQQEDSAVYLCASSLEGNRGTQYFGPGTRLLVL.

The chain couples TRBV6-4 to TRBJ1-1; maybe TRBD1 (5 bases). CDR1 and CDR2 from the germline V gene are MRHNA and SNTAGT. The CDR3 spans 13 residues. V gave up 4 bases and J gave up 7 bases, with 13 bases separating them. CDR3 region: CASSVEGYGEAFF. In nucleotides, the CDR3 is TGTGCCAGCAGTGTAGAGGGGTATGGTGAAGCTTTCTTT.

This clonotype was detected once. The chain couples TRBV21-1 to TRBJ2-7. TRBV21-1 is a known pseudogene. The CDR3 has 12 residues. The CDR3 protein is CASSKSAYEQYF. CDR3 bases: TGTGCCAGCAGCAAATCCGCGTACGAGCAGTACTTC.

The chain employs TRBV19 and TRBJ1-5, with a possible D match to TRBD1 (5 bases). CDR3 length: 12 amino acids. Germline V gives CDR1 LNHDA, CDR2 SQIVND (reference sequence). The V end lost 11 bases, the J end lost 5 bases, and 13 bases lay between the germline ends. The CDR3 DNA follows: TGTGCCGCGGGAGGGGTAGATCAGCCCCAGCATTTT. Its translation is CAAGGVDQPQHF.

The chain recombines TRBV3-1 with TRBJ2-1, with TRBD2 as a possible D gene (5 bases). This CDR3 contains 12 residues. Trimming stripped 4 bases from V and 11 bases from J, with 12 bases between. Germline CDR1 LGHDT, CDR2 YNNKEL (reference sequence). The CDR3 reads CASSPRGSQQFF. CDR3 bases: TGTGCCAGCAGCCCCAGAGGGAGTCAGCAGTTCTTC.

V and J are TRBV3-1 and TRBJ2-7; D is perhaps TRBD1 (6 bases). Germline V gives CDR1 LGHDT, CDR2 YNNKEL (reference sequence). CDR3 length: 14 residues. V was trimmed by 4 bases and J by 2 bases, leaving 12 bases between them. For the CDR3, the DNA is TGTGCCAGCAGCCCCCGGGCAGGGGCCTACGAGCAGTACTTC. Its translation: CASSPRAGAYEQYF.